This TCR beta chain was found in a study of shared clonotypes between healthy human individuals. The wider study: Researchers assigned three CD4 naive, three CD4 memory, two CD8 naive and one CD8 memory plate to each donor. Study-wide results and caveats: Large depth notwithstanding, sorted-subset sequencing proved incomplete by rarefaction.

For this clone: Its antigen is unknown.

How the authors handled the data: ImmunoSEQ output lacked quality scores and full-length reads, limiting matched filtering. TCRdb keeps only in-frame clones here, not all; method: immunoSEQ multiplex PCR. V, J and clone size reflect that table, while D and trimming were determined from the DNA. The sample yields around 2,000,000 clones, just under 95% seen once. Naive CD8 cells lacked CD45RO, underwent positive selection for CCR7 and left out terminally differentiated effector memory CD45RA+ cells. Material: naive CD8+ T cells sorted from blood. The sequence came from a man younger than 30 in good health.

In DNA, the CDR3 is TGTGCCAGCAGCCCGCACCCCCAGGGAGAAGCAAACACCATATATTTT. It is translated as CASSPHPQGEANTIYF. The chain employs TRBV7-2 and TRBJ1-3, with D tentatively TRBD1 (5 bases). CDR3 length: 16 residues. Germline CDR1 SGHTA, CDR2 FQGNSA. V lost 5 bases, J lost 6 bases, and 20 bases lay in between.